Shown below are 28 T cell receptor beta chains from a single sample sequenced in a study of CD8+ T cells in alopecia areata. RNA extraction and reverse transcription yielded cDNA as sequencing template. Data came from immunoSEQ multiplex PCR; TCRdb stores just in-frame clones and leaves some out. Seen here are about 130,000 clones, around 58% observed once, and the top ten hold roughly 6.5%. The sample was CD4+ T cells sorted from blood, taken at week 0. These receptor sequences come from a human donor with alopecia areata.

This CDR3 is CASSLGTGGTGELFF. The CDR3 DNA follows: TGTGCCAGCAGCCTCGGGACAGGGGGCACCGGGGAGCTGTTTTTT. The chain is built from TRBV27 and TRBJ2-2; TRBD1 aligns across 11 bases. V trimming: 6 bases; J trimming: 4 bases; junction bases outside the gene matches: 4. This CDR3 comprises 15 residues. CDR1 is MNHEY and CDR2 is SMNVEV in the germline V gene (reference sequence).

J is TRBJ2-2 and V is TRBV10-3; TRBD1 is a possible D gene (5 bases). CDR1 and CDR2 from the germline V gene are ENHRY and SYGVKD. With 8 bases removed from V and 0 bases from J, the gap between germline ends came to 13 bases. The CDR3 is 15 residues long. The DNA of the CDR3 is TGTGCCATCCGGCAGGGAAACACGAACACCGGGGAGCTGTTTTTT. It translates to CAIRQGNTNTGELFF.

This chain connects TRBV4-1 to TRBJ1-2; the match to TRBD1 covers 8 bases. V was clipped by 4 bases and J by 6 bases; unmatched bases: 10. CDR3 length: 15 residues. Germline-derived CDR1 and CDR2 are MGHRA and YSYEKL. The CDR3 sequence: CASSPRTGLFNGYTF. CDR3 DNA: TGCGCCAGCAGCCCCCGGACAGGGCTATTCAATGGCTACACCTTC.

This clone was detected once. J is TRBJ1-6 and V is TRBV9, with D uncertain. Per germline, CDR1 SGDLS and CDR2 YYNGEE. The ends were cut back, 4 bases at V and 5 bases at J, with 13 bases in the middle. The CDR3 is made up of 15 amino acids. CDR3 bases: TGTGCCAGCAGCCCCCGGACTGGGGATAATTCACCCCTCCACTTT. This encodes CASSPRTGDNSPLHF.

CDR3 sequence: CASSGGQGQDYGYTF. As DNA, the CDR3 is TGTGCCAGCAGCGGCGGACAGGGACAGGACTATGGCTACACCTTC. This chain uses TRBV6-1 with TRBJ1-2, with TRBD1 identical over 8 bases. Germline CDR1 MNHNS, CDR2 SASEGT. Trimming removed 6 bases from V and 3 bases from J; junction bases left unmatched: 9. The CDR3 consists of 15 residues.

This clone was counted between two and nine times. The J gene is TRBJ2-5, the V gene TRBV29-1; D is uncertain. Trimming removed 5 bases at V and 0 bases at J, with 7 bases between. CDR1 is SQVTM and CDR2 is ANQGSEA in the germline V gene. The CDR3 length is 12 residues. In DNA form, the CDR3 reads TGCAGCGTTATAATGTACCAAGAGACCCAGTACTTC. Translating it yields CSVIMYQETQYF.

This clone has a handful of counts. The chain employs TRBV5-4 and TRBJ1-2; no clear D. Germline-derived CDR1 and CDR2 are SGHNT and YYREEE (reference sequence). V was pared by 3 bases and J by 4 bases, with 16 bases between. The CDR3 is made up of 15 amino acids. The DNA of the CDR3 is TGTGCCAGCAGCTCGCTCCATCAGCCACGCTATGGCTACACCTTC. Translated: CASSSLHQPRYGYTF.

The V and J genes are TRBV19 and TRBJ2-3; perhaps TRBD2 as D (5 bases). CDR1 is LNHDA and CDR2 is SQIVND in the germline V gene (reference sequence). This CDR3 spans 15 amino acids. V was shortened by 7 bases and J by 0 bases, with 14 bases between the two germline ends. The CDR3 DNA reads TGTGCCAGTACCGGAGTAGCGCAAAGCACAGATACGCAGTATTTT. This gives the protein CASTGVAQSTDTQYF.

This clone came up once. This chain links TRBV30 with TRBJ1-5; D might be TRBD1 (6 bases). This CDR3 is built from 14 residues. With 2 bases removed from V and 3 bases from J, the gap between germline ends came to 11 bases. Germline CDR1 is GTSNPN and CDR2 is SVGIG (reference sequence). The CDR3 protein is CAWSRTEFNQPQHF. The CDR3 region has the DNA TGTGCCTGGAGTCGGACAGAGTTCAATCAGCCCCAGCATTTT.

This clone was observed a few times. J is TRBJ1-2 and V is TRBV4-3; D is undetermined. The CDR3 is made up of 14 amino acids. Germline V gene sequence: CDR1 LGHNA, CDR2 YSLEER. V was pared by 1 base and J by 2 bases, with 8 bases between. The CDR3 DNA reads TGCGCCAGCAGCCAAGTCACAGCCAACTATGGCTACACCTTC. Translating it yields CASSQVTANYGYTF.

This clone was seen a single time. The chain joins TRBV25-1 to TRBJ2-5; perhaps TRBD1 as D (6 bases). The CDR3 totals 12 residues. Between the trimmed V and J ends, which lost 8 bases and 1 base, there was a span of 8 bases. CDR1 and CDR2 from the germline V gene are MGHDK and SYGVNS. The CDR3 protein is CASARGQETQYF. The CDR3 bases are TGTGCCAGCGCCAGGGGCCAAGAGACCCAGTACTTC. The variable domain in full, with the rest retrieved from reference TRBV25-1 and TRBJ2-5, is EADIYQTPRYLVIGTGKKITLECSQTMGHDKMYWYQQDPGMELHLIHYSYGVNSTEKGDLSSESTVSRIRTEHFPLTLESARPSHTSQYLCASARGQETQYFGPGTRLLVL.

The V and J genes are TRBV5-1 and TRBJ1-3; D not certain. V was clipped by 1 base and J by 2 bases, with 13 bases between them. The CDR3 length is 16 residues. Germline assignment: CDR1 SGHRS and CDR2 YFSETQ. The CDR3 DNA follows: TGCGCCAGCAGCTTGTCAGACGACCATCCTGGAAACACCATATATTTT. This gives the protein CASSLSDDHPGNTIYF.

V is TRBV9 and J is TRBJ2-1; TRBD2 agrees at 7 bases. Germline V gene lookup returns CDR1 SGDLS and CDR2 YYNGEE. Unmatched junction bases numbered 13, after V lost 4 bases and J lost 12 bases. The CDR3 totals 14 residues. The CDR3 sequence is CASSPLGGMEGQFF. In nucleotides, the CDR3 is TGTGCCAGCAGCCCATTGGGGGGGATGGAGGGGCAGTTCTTC.

The chain has TRBV6-1 and TRBJ1-1; no reliable D call. CDR3 length equals 12 residues. V lost 8 bases and J 5 bases, leaving 12 bases between the germline ends. Germline V CDR1 and CDR2: MNHNS, SASEGT. CDR3 bases: TGTGCCAGCGGCAGACTTAAGACTGAAGCTTTCTTT. The encoded protein is CASGRLKTEAFF.

The chain employs TRBV9 and TRBJ2-4; 14 bases are shared with TRBD2. The trim removed 5 bases at V and 8 bases at J, leaving 3 bases unmatched. In germline, CDR1 is SGDLS, CDR2 YYNGEE. CDR3 length: 14 amino acids. This chain's CDR3 is CASSGLAGGHIQYF. The CDR3 nucleotides read TGTGCCAGCAGTGGACTAGCGGGGGGACACATTCAGTACTTC.

The chain is built from TRBV28 and TRBJ2-3; either TRBD1 or TRBD2 may supply D (5 bases each). Germline lookup yields CDR1 MDHEN and CDR2 SYDVKM. The length of the CDR3 is 13 residues. V was clipped by 8 bases and J by 2 bases, with 11 bases between them. CDR3 protein: CASQPGATDTQYF. Here the CDR3 DNA reads TGTGCCAGCCAGCCCGGGGCCACAGATACGCAGTATTTT.

The chain recombines TRBV2 with TRBJ1-2, with TRBD1 matching 7 bases. Germline CDR1 and CDR2: SNHLY and FYNNEI. This CDR3 is 16 amino acids long. V lost 6 bases, J lost 7 bases, and 17 bases stayed unmatched. CDR3 DNA sequence: TGTGCCAGCAGCCCCCAGGGGGACACAAACAATGGTGGCTACACCTTC. Amino acid sequence: CASSPQGDTNNGGYTF.

This chain joins TRBV25-1 and TRBJ1-1, with unresolved D. The germline gives CDR1 MGHDK, CDR2 SYGVNS. The CDR3 length is 14 residues. Trimming stripped 8 bases from V and 2 bases from J, with 15 bases between. The CDR3 nucleotides read TGTGCCAGCTCGACCCAAGGCCTCAACACTGAAGCTTTCTTT. Translating gives CASSTQGLNTEAFF.

A word on this clone: Because the CDR3's place on the DNA is in doubt, the DNA is left out and the CDR3 is given as listed by TCRdb. The J gene is TRBJ2-5, the V gene TRBV19. CDR1 LNHDA and CDR2 SQIVND come from the germline V gene (reference sequence). The CDR3 sequence runs 15 residues, both termini included. CDR3 sequence: CASSTFGAGQETQYF.

The V call is TRBV19, the J call TRBJ2-2; possible D gene TRBD2, 5 bases. Germline V gene data show CDR1 as LNHDA and CDR2 as SQIVND (reference sequence). V lost 2 bases and J lost 0, with 10 bases in between. The CDR3 runs 16 residues. The CDR3 spells CASSIMASSNTGELFF. CDR3 DNA: TGTGCCAGTAGTATAATGGCTAGCTCGAACACCGGGGAGCTGTTTTTT.

On this clone: Other DNA sequences in the sample encode the same CDR3. V is TRBV7-2 and J is TRBJ2-5, with D possibly matching TRBD2 (5 bases). The length of the CDR3 is 13 residues. Trimming shortened V by 1 base and J by 3 bases, and 6 bases separated the two germline ends. Germline CDR1 and CDR2: SGHTA and FQGNSA. The CDR3 spells CASSLVREETQYF. Written as DNA, the CDR3 is TGTGCCAGCAGCTTAGTGCGGGAAGAGACCCAGTACTTC.

The J gene is TRBJ2-7, the V gene TRBV7-2; D is ambiguous. The V end was cut by 5 bases, the J end by 4 bases, with 15 bases between. Germline values: CDR1 SGHTA, CDR2 FQGNSA. The CDR3 consists of 14 residues. The CDR3 bases are TGTGCCAGCAGCCCGCAAGGATCGTCTTACGAGCAGTACTTC. Amino acids: CASSPQGSSYEQYF.

The V gene is TRBV30, the J gene TRBJ1-5; D uncertain. Trimming cost V 2 bases and J 2 bases, with 10 bases left between them. The germline V gene encodes CDR1 GTSNPN and CDR2 SVGIG (reference sequence). The CDR3 is 14 residues long. The CDR3 reads CAWSTVAGNQPQHF. The CDR3 nucleotides are TGTGCCTGGAGTACGGTTGCCGGCAATCAGCCCCAGCATTTT.

The gene calls are TRBV5-4 and TRBJ2-1; 9 bases match TRBD2. This CDR3 has 14 amino acids. Germline CDR1 reads SGHNT; CDR2 reads YYREEE (reference sequence). The V gene end was trimmed by 0 bases and the J gene end by 10 bases; junction bases not matched to a gene: 5. CDR3 amino acids: CASSLGLAGREQFF. The CDR3 coding sequence is TGTGCCAGCAGCTTGGGGCTAGCGGGGCGGGAGCAGTTCTTC.

The chain recombines TRBV6-5 with TRBJ1-5, with unresolved D. Per germline, CDR1 MNHEY and CDR2 SVGAGI. The V end lost 5 bases, the J end lost 3 bases, and 11 bases lay between the germline ends. The CDR3 covers 14 residues. The CDR3 protein is CASSPRSSNQPQHF. In DNA, the CDR3 is TGTGCCAGCAGTCCCCGCTCATCCAATCAGCCCCAGCATTTT.

This sequence joins TRBV11-3 and TRBJ1-5; a weak D match, TRBD1 (6 bases). This CDR3 is 13 amino acids long. Trimming pared 2 bases from V and 6 bases from J, leaving 8 bases between. Germline V gene data show CDR1 as SGHNT and CDR2 as YENEEA. The CDR3 DNA is TGTGCCAGCAGCTTAACAGGGTCTCAGCCCCAGCATTTT. Protein product: CASSLTGSQPQHF.

This clone appeared a few times. The identical CDR3 is also encoded by other nucleotide sequences in the sample. V and J are TRBV20-1 and TRBJ2-5; no firm D call. V was trimmed by 3 bases and J by 4 bases, leaving 6 bases between them. CDR3 length: 11 residues. Germline V CDR1 and CDR2: DFQATT, SNEGSKA (reference sequence). The CDR3 DNA sequence: TGCAGTGCTAGGGAACTAGAGACCCAGTACTTC. The encoded protein is CSARELETQYF.

This clone has more than one count but fewer than ten. The chain links TRBV29-1 to TRBJ2-2; a weak D match, TRBD1 (6 bases). The V gene's germline CDR1 is SQVTM and CDR2 ANQGSEA. V was shortened by 7 bases and J by 4 bases, with 13 bases between the two germline ends. The CDR3 loop spans 13 amino acids. The CDR3 sequence is CSGGQSGTGELFF. Here the CDR3 DNA reads TGCAGCGGAGGACAGTCGGGCACCGGGGAGCTGTTTTTT.